This TCR beta chain came from a study of Graves' ophthalmopathy and Graves' hyperthyroidism. Broader study findings: Ophthalmopathy was separated from stable hyperthyroidism by a 13-signature model with over 85% sensitivity and 65% to 82% specificity.

Germline lookup yields CDR1 ENHRY and CDR2 SYGVKD. Trimming removed 6 bases from V and 4 bases from J, with 12 bases in between. The CDR3 spans 14 residues. The authors used Ficoll-Paque density gradient centrifugation to separate PBMCs. The input was approximately 10 ml of fresh peripheral blood. Of note for this clonotype: Its antigen is undetermined.

Amplification targeted the TCR beta CDR3 regions, with RNA transcripts as the source material. RT-PCR with HTBI primers came first, then second-round multiplex PCR. TCRdb itself ran the multiplex PCR reads through MiXCR, one entry per CDR3 protein. Of about 23,000 distinct CDR3 sequences in the sample, around 50% were seen once. The chain uses TRBV10-3 and TRBJ2-2; D is unclear. Material: peripheral blood. The clonotype was recovered from an adult woman with stable Graves' hyperthyroidism. Written as DNA, the CDR3 is TGTGCCATCAGGGATTCACAGAGCACCGGGGAGCTGTTTTTT. Encoded protein: CAIRDSQSTGELFF.